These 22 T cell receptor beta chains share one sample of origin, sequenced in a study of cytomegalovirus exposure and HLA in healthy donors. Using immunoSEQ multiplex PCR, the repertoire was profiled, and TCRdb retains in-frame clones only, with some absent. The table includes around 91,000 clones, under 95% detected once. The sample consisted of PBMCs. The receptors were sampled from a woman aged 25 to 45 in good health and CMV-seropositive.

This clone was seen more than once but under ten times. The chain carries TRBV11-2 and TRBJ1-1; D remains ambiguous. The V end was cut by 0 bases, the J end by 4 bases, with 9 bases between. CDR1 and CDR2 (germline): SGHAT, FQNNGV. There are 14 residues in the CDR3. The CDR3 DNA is TGTGCCAGCAGCTTAGATTTCCCGGGCACTGAAGCTTTCTTT. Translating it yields CASSLDFPGTEAFF.

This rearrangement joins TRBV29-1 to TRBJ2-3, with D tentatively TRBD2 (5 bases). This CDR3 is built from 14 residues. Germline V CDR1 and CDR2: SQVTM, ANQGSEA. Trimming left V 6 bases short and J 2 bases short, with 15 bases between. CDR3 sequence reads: CSVRASINTDTQYF. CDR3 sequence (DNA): TGCAGCGTGAGGGCCAGTATCAACACAGATACGCAGTATTTT.

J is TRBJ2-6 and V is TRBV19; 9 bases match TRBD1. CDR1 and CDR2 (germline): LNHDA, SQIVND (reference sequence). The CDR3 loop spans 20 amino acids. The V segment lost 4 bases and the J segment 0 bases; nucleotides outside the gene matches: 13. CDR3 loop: CASSRTGGRGPFSGANVLTF. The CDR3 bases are TGTGCCAGTAGTAGAACAGGGGGCCGGGGACCTTTCTCTGGGGCCAACGTCCTGACTTTC.

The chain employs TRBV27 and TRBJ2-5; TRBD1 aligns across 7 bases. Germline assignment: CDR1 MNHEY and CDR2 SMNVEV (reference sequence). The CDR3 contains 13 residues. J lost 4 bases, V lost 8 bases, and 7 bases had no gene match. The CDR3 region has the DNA TGTGCCAGCGCCACAGGGGTCTTAGAGACCCAGTACTTC. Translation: CASATGVLETQYF.

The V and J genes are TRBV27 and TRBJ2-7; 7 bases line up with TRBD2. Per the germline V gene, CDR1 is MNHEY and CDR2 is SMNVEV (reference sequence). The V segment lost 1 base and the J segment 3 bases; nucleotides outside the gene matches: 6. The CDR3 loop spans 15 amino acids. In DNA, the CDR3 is TGTGCCAGCAGTTTATTTCTGGGGGGGAGCTACGAGCAGTACTTC. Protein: CASSLFLGGSYEQYF.

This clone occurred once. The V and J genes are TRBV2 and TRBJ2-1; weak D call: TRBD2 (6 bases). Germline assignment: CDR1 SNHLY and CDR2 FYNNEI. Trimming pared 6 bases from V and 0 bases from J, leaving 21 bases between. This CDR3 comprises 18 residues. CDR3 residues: CASSHKGVGGSSYNEQFF. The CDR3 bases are TGTGCCAGCAGCCATAAAGGTGTGGGGGGTAGCTCCTACAATGAGCAGTTCTTC.

The CDR3 region is CASSPWISGETYEQYF. CDR3 nucleotides: TGTGCCAGCAGCCCCTGGATCAGCGGCGAAACCTACGAGCAGTACTTC. The chain links TRBV5-4 to TRBJ2-7, with a possible D match to TRBD2 (5 bases). V was trimmed by 4 bases and J by 2 bases, leaving 19 bases between them. The CDR3 contains 16 residues. From germline, CDR1 is SGHNT and CDR2 YYREEE (reference sequence).

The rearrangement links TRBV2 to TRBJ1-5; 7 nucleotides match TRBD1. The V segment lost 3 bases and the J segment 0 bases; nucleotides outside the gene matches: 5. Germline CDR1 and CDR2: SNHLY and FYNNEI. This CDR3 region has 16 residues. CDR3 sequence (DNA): TGTGCCAGCAGTGACAGGGGGGTTTATAGCAATCAGCCCCAGCATTTT. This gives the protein CASSDRGVYSNQPQHF.

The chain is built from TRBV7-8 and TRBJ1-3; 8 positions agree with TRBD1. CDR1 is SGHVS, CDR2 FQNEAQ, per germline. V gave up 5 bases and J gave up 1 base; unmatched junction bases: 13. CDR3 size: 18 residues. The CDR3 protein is CASSRLGLTGESGNTIYF. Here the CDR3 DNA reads TGTGCCAGCAGCCGCCTTGGGCTGACAGGGGAGTCTGGAAACACCATATATTTT.

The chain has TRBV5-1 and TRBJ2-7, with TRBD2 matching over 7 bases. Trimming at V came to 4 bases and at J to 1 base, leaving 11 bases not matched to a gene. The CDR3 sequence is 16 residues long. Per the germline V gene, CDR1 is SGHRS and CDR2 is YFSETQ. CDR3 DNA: TGCGCCAGCAGCGTGGTGGGGGGAGGGCCGTCCTACGAGCAGTACTTC. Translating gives CASSVVGGGPSYEQYF.

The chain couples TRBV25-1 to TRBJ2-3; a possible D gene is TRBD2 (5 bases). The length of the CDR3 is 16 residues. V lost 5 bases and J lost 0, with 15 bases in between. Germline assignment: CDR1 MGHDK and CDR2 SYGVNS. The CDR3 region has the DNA TGTGCCAGCAGTACGAATCTTCGCGGGAGCACAGATACGCAGTATTTT. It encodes CASSTNLRGSTDTQYF.

CDR3 bases: TGTGCCAGCAGTGAACTAGCGGGAGCTTTGGCAGATACGCAGTATTTT. It specifies CASSELAGALADTQYF. This sequence joins TRBV6-1 and TRBJ2-3, with TRBD2 matching over 10 bases. Unmatched junction bases numbered 6, after V lost 2 bases and J lost 4 bases. From germline, CDR1 is MNHNS and CDR2 SASEGT. The CDR3 is 16 residues long.

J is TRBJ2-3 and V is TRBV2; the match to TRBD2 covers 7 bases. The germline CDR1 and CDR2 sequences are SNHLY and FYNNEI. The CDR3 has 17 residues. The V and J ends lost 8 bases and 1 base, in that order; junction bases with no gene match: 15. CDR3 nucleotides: TGTGCCAGCCTCGGTCTAGCGGAGGAGGAGGGCACAGATACGCAGTATTTT. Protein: CASLGLAEEEGTDTQYF.

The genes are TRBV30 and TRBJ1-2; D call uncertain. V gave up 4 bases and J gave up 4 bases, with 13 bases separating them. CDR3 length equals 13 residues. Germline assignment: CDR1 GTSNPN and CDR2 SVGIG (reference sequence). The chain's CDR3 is CAWMSQRGYGYTF. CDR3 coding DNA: TGTGCCTGGATGTCCCAACGCGGCTATGGCTACACCTTC.

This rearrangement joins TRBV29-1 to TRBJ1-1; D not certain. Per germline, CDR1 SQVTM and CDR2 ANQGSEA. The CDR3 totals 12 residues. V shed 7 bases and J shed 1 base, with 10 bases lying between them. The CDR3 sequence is CSGREPNTEAFF. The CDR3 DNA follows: TGCAGCGGACGGGAGCCGAACACTGAAGCTTTCTTT.

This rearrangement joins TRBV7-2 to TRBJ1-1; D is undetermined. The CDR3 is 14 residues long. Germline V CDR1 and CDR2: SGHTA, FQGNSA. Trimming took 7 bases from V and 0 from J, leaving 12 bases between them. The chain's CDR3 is CASTFLTVNTEAFF. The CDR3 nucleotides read TGTGCCAGCACTTTTCTTACAGTGAACACTGAAGCTTTCTTT.

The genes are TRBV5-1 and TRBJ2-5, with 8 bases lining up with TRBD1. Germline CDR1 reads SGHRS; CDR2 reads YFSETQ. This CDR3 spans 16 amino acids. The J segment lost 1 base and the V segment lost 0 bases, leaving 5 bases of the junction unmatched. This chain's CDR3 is CASSLAPGGSQETQYF. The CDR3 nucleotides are TGCGCCAGCAGCTTGGCGCCAGGGGGCTCCCAAGAGACCCAGTACTTC.

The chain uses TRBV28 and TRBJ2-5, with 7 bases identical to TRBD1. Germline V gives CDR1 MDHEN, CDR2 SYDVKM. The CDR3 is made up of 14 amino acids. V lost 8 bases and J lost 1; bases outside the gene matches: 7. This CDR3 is CASGTTGFQETQYF. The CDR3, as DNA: TGTGCCAGCGGGACGACAGGGTTCCAAGAGACCCAGTACTTC.

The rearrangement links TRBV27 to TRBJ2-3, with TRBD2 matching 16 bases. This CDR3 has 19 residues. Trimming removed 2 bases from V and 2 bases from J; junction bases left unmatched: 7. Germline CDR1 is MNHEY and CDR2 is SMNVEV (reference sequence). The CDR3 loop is CASSLQPGLAGGYTDTQYF. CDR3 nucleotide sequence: TGTGCCAGCAGTTTACAACCGGGACTAGCGGGAGGGTACACAGATACGCAGTATTTT.

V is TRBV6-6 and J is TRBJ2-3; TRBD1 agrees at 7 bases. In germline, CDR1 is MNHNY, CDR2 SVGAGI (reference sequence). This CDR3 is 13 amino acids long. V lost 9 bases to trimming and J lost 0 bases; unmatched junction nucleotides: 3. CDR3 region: CASGTASTDTQYF. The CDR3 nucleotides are TGTGCCAGTGGGACAGCTAGCACAGATACGCAGTATTTT.

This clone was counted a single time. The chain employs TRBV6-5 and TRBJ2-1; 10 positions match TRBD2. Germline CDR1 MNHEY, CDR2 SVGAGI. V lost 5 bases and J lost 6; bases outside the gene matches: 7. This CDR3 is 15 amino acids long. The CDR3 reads CASSLRTSGSNEQFF. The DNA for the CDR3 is TGTGCCAGCAGTCTCCGGACTAGCGGAAGCAATGAGCAGTTCTTC.

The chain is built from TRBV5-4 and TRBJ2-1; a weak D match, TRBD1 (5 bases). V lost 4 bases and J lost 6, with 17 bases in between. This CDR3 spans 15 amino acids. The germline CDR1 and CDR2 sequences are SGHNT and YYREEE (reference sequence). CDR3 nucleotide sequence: TGTGCCAGCAGCCAACCCACCGGCAGGGCCAATGAGCAGTTCTTC. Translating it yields CASSQPTGRANEQFF.